This T cell receptor beta chain was documented in a study of monozygotic twins with inflammatory bowel disease. Study results and caveats: Added variability in patient repertoires may stem from differing immunosuppressive treatments.

CDR3 size: 18 residues. The germline gives CDR1 DFQATT, CDR2 SNEGSKA (reference sequence). Each UMI, carrying a 6-nucleotide sample barcode, came from template switching. Using the 5' RACE reads, TCRdb records one entry per CDR3 protein without DNA. Its clone listing holds roughly 150,000 distinct CDR3 sequences. A remark on this clonotype: Its antigen remains unidentified.

Material: blood. The receptor was isolated from a human donor with ulcerative colitis or Crohn's disease, or a healthy co-twin of an affected twin (not recorded which). V is TRBV20-1 and J is TRBJ2-1; there is no DNA to check the TCRdb D call of TRBD2. This CDR3 is CSARASRPGREGYNEQFF.